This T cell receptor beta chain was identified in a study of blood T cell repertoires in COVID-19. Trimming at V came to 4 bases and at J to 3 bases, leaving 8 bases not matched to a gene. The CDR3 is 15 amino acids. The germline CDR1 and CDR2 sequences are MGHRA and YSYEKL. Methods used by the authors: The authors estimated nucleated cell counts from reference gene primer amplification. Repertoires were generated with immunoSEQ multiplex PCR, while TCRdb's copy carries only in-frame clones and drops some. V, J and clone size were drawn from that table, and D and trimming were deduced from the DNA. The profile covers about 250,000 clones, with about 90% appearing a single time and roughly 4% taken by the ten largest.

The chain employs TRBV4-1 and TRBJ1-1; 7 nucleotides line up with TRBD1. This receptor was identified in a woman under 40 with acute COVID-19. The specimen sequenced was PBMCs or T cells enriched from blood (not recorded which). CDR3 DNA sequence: TGCGCCAGCAGCCCACAGGGGATGGGGTACACTGAAGCTTTCTTT. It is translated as CASSPQGMGYTEAFF.